Reported below is one T cell receptor beta chain. Its target is unknown. The data were taken from a study of CXCR3-negative and CXCR3-positive naive CD8 T cells. All TRB cDNA libraries came from 5' RACE performed with UMI labels. From its re-call of the 5' RACE reads, TCRdb lists each CDR3 protein once, without DNA. The sample totals 55,000 to 65,000 distinct CDR3 sequences; its top ten clones hold about 4.4%. Overall study results and limits: More hydrophobic TRB CDR3s occurred in CXCR3-positive than in CXCR3-negative naive cells. Naive subsets were similarly diverse, while memory CD8+ repertoires were much less diverse.

This TCR was sampled from a human donor in good health. Some clones in this sample may be carry-over from other donors' samples. Material for sequencing was naive CXCR3- CD8+ T cells from blood. The subset denotes: CD45RO-CCR7+CD27+CD95- naive CD8+ T cells lacking CXCR3 (TNR3-).

The CDR3 here is CASSVTSTSYNEQFF. The chain recombines TRBV9 with TRBJ2-1. The CDR3 sequence is 15 residues long. Germline CDR1 reads SGDLS; CDR2 reads YYNGEE.